The 12 T cell receptor beta chains given below trace back to one sample, sequenced in a study of blood T cell repertoires in COVID-19. The table came from immunoSEQ multiplex PCR; TCRdb's copy has only in-frame clones and leaves some out. Of approximately 60,000 clones in the sample, around 85% were seen once. Sequencing input: peripheral blood. The source is a man aged 55 to 70 with acute or convalescent COVID-19.

V is TRBV6-4 and J is TRBJ2-3, with 9 bases that match TRBD2. J lost 0 bases, V lost 1 base, and 8 bases had no gene match. Germline assignment: CDR1 MRHNA and CDR2 SNTAGT. There are 18 residues in the CDR3. For the CDR3, the DNA is TGTGCCAGCAGTGACTGTACGGGGAGCGGGGGGAGCACAGATACGCAGTATTTT. Protein: CASSDCTGSGGSTDTQYF.

This rearrangement joins TRBV18 to TRBJ2-1; 8 positions agree with TRBD2. CDR3 length: 20 residues. V trimming: 3 bases; J trimming: 5 bases; junction bases outside the gene matches: 21. Germline values: CDR1 KGHSH, CDR2 LQKENI. CDR3 region: CASSPRSSGITGPFNNEQFF. As DNA, the CDR3 is TGTGCCAGCTCACCGCGGAGTAGCGGGATCACCGGCCCTTTTAACAATGAGCAGTTCTTC. Drawing the rest from reference TRBV18 and TRBJ2-1, the complete variable domain is NAGVMQNPRHLVRRRGQEARLRCSPMKGHSHVYWYRQLPEEGLKFMVYLQKENIIDESGMPKERFSAEFPKEGPSILRIQQVVRGDSAAYFCASSPRSSGITGPFNNEQFFGPGTRLTVL.

This clone was counted between two and nine times. This chain uses TRBV13 with TRBJ2-5; D may be TRBD2 (5 bases). The CDR3 covers 14 residues. Germline loops: CDR1 PRHDT, CDR2 FYEKMQ (reference sequence). V was trimmed by 4 bases and J by 2 bases, leaving 11 bases between them. This CDR3 is CASSSNPGQETQYF. The CDR3, as DNA: TGTGCCAGCAGCTCCAACCCGGGGCAAGAGACCCAGTACTTC.

V and J are TRBV5-1 and TRBJ2-3; D perhaps matches TRBD2 (6 bases). Per the germline V gene, CDR1 is SGHRS and CDR2 is YFSETQ. This CDR3 region has 16 residues. Between the trimmed V and J ends, which lost 4 bases and 4 bases, there was a span of 19 bases. The CDR3: CASSPPKKGGADTQYF. CDR3 DNA sequence: TGCGCCAGCAGCCCCCCTAAAAAGGGAGGCGCAGATACGCAGTATTTT.

The V and J genes are TRBV19 and TRBJ1-1, with D unresolved. The CDR3 consists of 13 residues. V lost 7 bases, J lost 4 bases, and 13 bases lay in between. Germline V gene data show CDR1 as LNHDA and CDR2 as SQIVND (reference sequence). The CDR3 spells CASTTWSVTEAFF. For the CDR3, the DNA is TGTGCCAGTACGACCTGGAGTGTCACTGAAGCTTTCTTT.

This clone was seen more than once but under ten times. V usage is TRBV2 and J usage is TRBJ2-2, with TRBD1 matching 9 bases. The ends lost 6 bases at V and 5 bases at J; junction bases unmatched: 7. The CDR3 is 15 amino acids. Germline values: CDR1 SNHLY, CDR2 FYNNEI. The CDR3 coding sequence is TGTGCCAGCAGCCTCCGGGACAGGGCGACCGGGGAGCTGTTTTTT. Residues: CASSLRDRATGELFF.

J is TRBJ2-7 and V is TRBV4-2; TRBD1 is a possible D gene (8 bases). CDR1 LGHNA and CDR2 YNFKEQ come from the germline V gene. V dropped 0 bases and J dropped 5 bases, with 17 bases sitting between them. CDR3 size: 16 residues. In DNA form, the CDR3 reads TGTGCCAGCAGCCAAGAGGTCGGACAGGGAGGGGACGAGCAGTACTTC. This codes for CASSQEVGQGGDEQYF.

This clone was counted only a few times. CDR3 in DNA: TGTGCCAGCAACGACAGAAATTCACCCCTCCACTTT. It is translated as CASNDRNSPLHF. J is TRBJ1-6 and V is TRBV28, with D possibly TRBD1 on 5 matching bases. The CDR3 is made up of 12 amino acids. Deletions cut 7 bases from V and 7 bases from J, with 8 bases between. The V gene's germline CDR1 is MDHEN and CDR2 SYDVKM.

The V and J genes are TRBV11-2 and TRBJ1-2; tentative D call: TRBD1 (6 bases). CDR1 is SGHAT and CDR2 is FQNNGV in the germline V gene. The CDR3 contains 16 residues. Trimming took off 0 bases at V and 0 bases at J, with 11 bases between the two ends. The CDR3: CASSLDQGNPNYGYTF. Written as DNA, the CDR3 is TGTGCCAGCAGCTTAGATCAGGGGAACCCTAACTATGGCTACACCTTC.

This chain uses TRBV19 with TRBJ2-7, with D maybe TRBD1 (5 bases). Germline loops: CDR1 LNHDA, CDR2 SQIVND (reference sequence). The length of the CDR3 is 14 residues. V lost 5 bases to trimming and J lost 2 bases, with 13 bases between them. CDR3 nucleotide sequence: TGTGCCAGTAGTGTGAAGCAGGGCACCTACGAGCAGTACTTC. This encodes CASSVKQGTYEQYF.

This chain joins TRBV13 and TRBJ2-5; a weak D match, TRBD2 (7 bases). CDR1 PRHDT and CDR2 FYEKMQ come from the germline V gene (reference sequence). The germline V and J ends were trimmed by 2 bases and 13 bases, with 17 bases remaining between them. This CDR3 has 13 amino acids. The chain's CDR3 is CASSLSREGGGYF. CDR3 in DNA: TGTGCCAGCAGCTTAAGCCGAGAGGGAGGGGGGTACTTC.

The chain uses TRBV10-3 and TRBJ2-1, with D possibly TRBD2 on 6 matching bases. Trimming cost V 5 bases and J 4 bases, with 21 bases left between them. The CDR3 covers 17 residues. The V gene's germline CDR1 is ENHRY and CDR2 SYGVKD. The CDR3: CAISSTWGDQIYNEQFF. In nucleotides, the CDR3 is TGTGCCATCAGTTCCACATGGGGGGATCAAATATACAATGAGCAGTTCTTC.